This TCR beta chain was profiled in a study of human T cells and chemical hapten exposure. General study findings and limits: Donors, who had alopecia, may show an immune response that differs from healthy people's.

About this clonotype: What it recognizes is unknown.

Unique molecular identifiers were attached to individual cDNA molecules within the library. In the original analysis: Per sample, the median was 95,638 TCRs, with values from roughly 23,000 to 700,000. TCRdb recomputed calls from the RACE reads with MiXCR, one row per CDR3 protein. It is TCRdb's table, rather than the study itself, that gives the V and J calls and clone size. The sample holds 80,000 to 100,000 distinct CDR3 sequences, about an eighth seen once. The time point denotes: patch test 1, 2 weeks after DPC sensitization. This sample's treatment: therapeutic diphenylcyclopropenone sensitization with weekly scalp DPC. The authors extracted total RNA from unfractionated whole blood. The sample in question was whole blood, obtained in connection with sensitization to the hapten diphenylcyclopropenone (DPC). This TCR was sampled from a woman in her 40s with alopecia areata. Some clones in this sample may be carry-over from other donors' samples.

The CDR3 coding sequence is TGCAGTGCTAGAGCGGGAGGGACAGATACGCAGTATTTT. Translation: CSARAGGTDTQYF. The V gene is TRBV20-1, the J gene TRBJ2-3, with 8 positions matching TRBD2. Germline V gene lookup returns CDR1 DFQATT and CDR2 SNEGSKA (reference sequence). The CDR3 spans 13 residues. With V trimmed by 1 base and J by 3 bases, 0 bases remained unmatched.